Reported below is one T cell receptor beta chain. As yet, its antigen is unknown. The data derive from a study of cytomegalovirus exposure and HLA in healthy donors. 13 Jbeta primers and 60 Vbeta primers were used for the PCR. The authors' processing: A follow-up analysis tallied approximately 85 million unique TCR beta chains, some 11 million shared. TCRdb's copy holds only in-frame clones and misses some; the assay was immunoSEQ multiplex PCR. The V and J calls and clone size were taken over from that table, and D and trimming were inferred from the DNA. Among around 160,000 clones listed, roughly 77% were seen once. Study results and caveats: Reported results showed that the classifier diagnosed cytomegalovirus status with high specificity and sensitivity.

The V gene lost 4 bases and the J gene lost 4 bases, with 14 bases spanning the gap. In germline, CDR1 is MNHEY, CDR2 SMNVEV (reference sequence). The CDR3 has 15 amino acids. The receptor was derived from a man aged 45-65 years in good health and CMV-seropositive. This chain joins TRBV27 and TRBJ1-5; D may be TRBD1 (6 bases). The sequenced sample consisted of PBMCs. CDR3 residues: CASSSPDSRNQPQHF. The CDR3, as DNA: TGTGCCAGCAGTTCCCCGGACAGCCGAAATCAGCCCCAGCATTTT.